What follows is one T cell receptor (beta chain) and its context. The clone's antigen remains unknown. Base qualities were left out, and no much larger clone turns up one base away. TCRbeta CDR3 regions were amplified from genomic DNA by means of the immunoSEQ Assay, a bias-controlled multiplex PCR. Per the original workflow: The number of nucleated cells in each sample was estimated from the amplification of reference gene primers within the assay. To quantify the absolute abundance of each unique TCRbeta CDR3 rearrangement, sequence reads were collapsed and filtered. For each sample, productive Simpson clonality was calculated as the square root of Simpson's diversity index across productive rearrangements. Entries here come from immuneACCESS through TCRdb and include only in-frame sequences with V and J called. Some clones fail to appear in such tables; in the studies checked, an unresolved V gene covers under half of the shortfall, and the cause of the remainder is unknown. The DNA was the basis for D and trimming; V, J and clone size are from that table. A total of approximately 76,000 clones appear in this sample, about 83% of them only once. Of the sample, more than 7.5% is held by the ten largest clones.

Each collaborating institution followed its own protocols to collect whole blood in K2EDTA tubes. Collaborator samples were shipped for TCRbeta analysis as frozen whole blood, isolated PBMCs, or DNA extracted from either sample type. The entry originates in a study of blood T cell repertoires in COVID-19 (dated by TCRdb to about 2020). As for the study more broadly: Collaborator samples came from the United States, Italy and Spain and covered acute and convalescent phases of COVID-19. The dataset comprised deeply sampled blood TCRbeta repertoires from subjects exposed to, actively infected with, or recovered from COVID-19. Nearly every sample came with metadata listing a de-identified subject ID, COVID-19 status, age in years and sex. Samples came from the ongoing ImmuneRACE study (first 160 participants) plus 1,254 subjects from 6 global collaborators. Where available, HLA class I and class II types were taken from metadata supplied by the sample provider and were not determined by assay-based typing. The material from the prospective study consisted of cDNA or gDNA derived from T cells, B-cell-depleted T cells, or PBMCs. The repertoires were released in a freely available public database intended as a resource for research on the immune response to SARS-CoV-2. Overall study results and their limits: Clinical and demographic metadata were provided uncurated, with the amount varying by source and participant.

V sheds 7 bases and J sheds 7 bases, leaving 17 bases between their ends. Based on the germline V gene, the CDR1 and CDR2 sequences are MDHEN and SYDVKM. Its CDR3 holds 14 amino acids, cysteine through phenylalanine. The read is trimmed to its CDR3 DNA, 42 bases read in frame from base 1. Specimen: peripheral blood. The clonotype comes from a young man with acute or convalescent COVID-19. Here the chain combines TRBV28 and TRBJ1-5; perhaps TRBD1 is the D gene, with 6 bases matching. In nucleotide form, the sequence is TGTGCCAGCACCCAATTGACAGGCGAGCAGCCCCAGCATTTT. This translates into CASTQLTGEQPQHF. With the rest looked up from the reference TRBV28 and TRBJ1-5 genes rather than sequenced, the full variable domain is DVKVTQSSRYLVKRTGEKVFLECVQDMDHENMFWYRQDPGLGLRLIYFSYDVKMKEKGDIPEGYSVSREKKERFSLILESASTNQTSMYLCASTQLTGEQPQHFGDGTRLSIL.